A selection of T cell receptor beta chains follows, all from one sample in a study of regulatory T cells in long-lasting Graves disease. TCRdb reanalysed the multiplex PCR reads using MiXCR and keeps one entry per CDR3 protein. The data hold some 350,000 distinct CDR3 sequences, with around 15% observed a single time. The sample also formed part of further work on T cells in Graves' hyperthyroidism and ophthalmopathy.

The sequences come from peripheral blood mononuclear cells (PBMCs), collected at new diagnosis, from a patient treated with antithyroid drugs. These receptors were taken from a woman under 30 with Graves disease. Each CDR3 is given with its conserved first and last residue. A D gene is named only where the DNA matches it firmly. Only part of the rows carry a size: once, few, many, or a class if the clone is expanded.

V	size	D	J	DNA	CDR3
TRBV10-3	many	-	TRBJ1-1	TGTGCCATCAGTGAGTTCGGGAGAAACCGGGAAGCTTTCTTT	CAISEFGRNREAFF
TRBV7-9	many	TRBD2	TRBJ2-7	TGTGCCAGCAGCGGCCGGGGGGGACCTATCTACGAGCAGTACTTC	CASSGRGGPIYEQYF
TRBV12-3/TRBV12-4	many	-	TRBJ2-7	TGTGCCAGCAGTCCAGGAGTTCGGGTGTCGAACGAGCAGTACTTC	CASSPGVRVSNEQYF
TRBV28	many	-	TRBJ1-1	TGTGCCAGCAGAAGCATCAGGGGTGGGACTGAAGCTTTCTTT	CASRSIRGGTEAFF
TRBV12-3/TRBV12-4	many	TRBD1	TRBJ1-5	TGTGCCAGCAGTTTGACAGGGGGCTATCAGCCCCAGCATTTT	CASSLTGGYQPQHF
TRBV5-1	few	TRBD2	TRBJ2-7	TGCGCCAGCAGCGCACTAGCGGGGGGTCGCGCCTACGAGCAGTACTTC	CASSALAGGRAYEQYF
TRBV7-3	many	TRBD1	TRBJ2-2	TGTGCCAGCAGCTTAGGGACAGGGGTGACCGGGGAGCTGTTTTTT	CASSLGTGVTGELFF
TRBV7-2	once	TRBD2	TRBJ2-5	TGTGCCAGCAGCTCTTTAGCGGGGGAAACCCAAGAGACCCAGTACTTC	CASSSLAGETQETQYF
TRBV20-1	-	-	TRBJ2-1	TGCAGTCCCCGAAGGGGAGCTCTCAATGAGCAGTTCTTC	CSPRRGALNEQFF
TRBV20-1	-	-	TRBJ1-2	TGCAGTGCTAGAGTAGTGGGCTATGGCTACACCTTC	CSARVVGYGYTF
TRBV20-1	-	TRBD2	TRBJ2-7	TGCAGTGCGACCCCAGGGACTACCCACATCGAGCAGTACTTC	CSATPGTTHIEQYF
TRBV9	-	TRBD2	TRBJ2-1	TGTGCCAGCAGCGCGGCCGGGACTATTTACAATGAGCAGTTCTTC	CASSAAGTIYNEQFF
TRBV7-9	-	-	TRBJ1-1	TGTGCCAGCAGCTTAGGTTTCCCTGAAGCTTTCTTT	CASSLGFPEAFF
TRBV10-2	-	TRBD1	TRBJ1-5	TGCGCCAGCAGTCCGACGCGGACAGGGTTTCAGCCCCAGCATTTT	CASSPTRTGFQPQHF
TRBV6-1	few	TRBD1	TRBJ1-5	TGTGCCAGCAGTGCGGACAGGTCTTTAGGGCCCCAGCATTTT	CASSADRSLGPQHF
TRBV20-1	-	TRBD2	TRBJ2-1	TGCAGTGCCTCGGCCCTGAGCGGGAGAAGGGCAAATGAGCAGTTCTTC	CSASALSGRRANEQFF
TRBV6-1	few	-	TRBJ1-5	TGTGCCAGCGCTCCACCCGGTCAGCCCCAGCATTTT	CASAPPGQPQHF
TRBV20-1	many	TRBD1	TRBJ1-2	TGCAGTGCCTTCACAGGGGGCGAATACGGCTACACCTTC	CSAFTGGEYGYTF
TRBV6-2/TRBV6-3	few	-	TRBJ2-5	TGTGCCAGCAGCCTAAGCCTAGCGATTGGTGAGACCCAGTACTTC	CASSLSLAIGETQYF
TRBV6-5	few	TRBD1	TRBJ1-6	TGTGCCAGCAGTTACTCATCAGGGGGGATCATAAGCTCCTATAATTCACCCCTCCACTTT	CASSYSSGGIISSYNSPLHF
TRBV18	many	TRBD1	TRBJ2-1	TGTGCCAGCTCACCACCGTCAGGACAGGGGAGGTATGAGCAGTTCTTC	CASSPPSGQGRYEQFF
TRBV29-1	many	TRBD2	TRBJ2-7	TGCAGCGGGGCTAGCGGGGGCACCGGGTCCTACGAGCAGTACTTC	CSGASGGTGSYEQYF
TRBV30	many	-	TRBJ2-5	TGTGCCTGGAGTGGCCTCCAAGAGACCCAGTACTTC	CAWSGLQETQYF
TRBV5-6	few	-	TRBJ1-5	TGTGCCAGCAGCTTGAGGACAGCGAAAGATTTGAATCAGCCCCAGCATTTT	CASSLRTAKDLNQPQHF
TRBV11-3	many	-	TRBJ2-1	TGTGCCAGCAGCGCAAGGACGGGCTCCTACAATGAGCAGTTCTTC	CASSARTGSYNEQFF
TRBV11-1	many	TRBD2	TRBJ2-1	TGTGCCAGCAGCTTAGTTTCCCTAGCGGGTCTCTACAATGAGCAGTTCTTC	CASSLVSLAGLYNEQFF
TRBV28	many	-	TRBJ1-2	TGTGCCAGCAGCTACAGGCCAAATGGCTACACCTTC	CASSYRPNGYTF
TRBV5-1	many	-	TRBJ2-6	TGCGCCAGCAGCAGAGGGAACTCTGGGGCCAACGTCCTGACTTTC	CASSRGNSGANVLTF
TRBV7-8	many	-	TRBJ1-1	TGTGCCAGCAGCTTAGGCCGGGGCTTGAACACTGAAGCTTTCTTT	CASSLGRGLNTEAFF
TRBV10-3	few	TRBD1	TRBJ1-2	TGTGCCATCCAGGGGGGGTCTAACTATGGCTACACCTTC	CAIQGGSNYGYTF
TRBV7-9	-	-	TRBJ1-5	TGTGCCAGCAGCTCGGGGACTCAGCCCCAGCATTTT	CASSSGTQPQHF
TRBV25-1	-	-	TRBJ2-7	TGTGCCAGCAGCCACAGGGTCCGTTCCTACGAGCAGTACTTC	CASSHRVRSYEQYF
TRBV12-3/TRBV12-4	many	-	TRBJ1-2	TGTGCCAGCAGTTTAAGGGCAGCGGGTGGCTACACCTTC	CASSLRAAGGYTF
TRBV15	few	TRBD1	TRBJ1-1	TGTGCCACCAGCAGAGAGACAGGGACGCTCACTGAAGCTTTCTTT	CATSRETGTLTEAFF
TRBV9	many	TRBD1	TRBJ2-2	TGTGCCAGCAGCGTAGTACAGGGGGCAAACACCGGGGAGCTGTTTTTT	CASSVVQGANTGELFF
TRBV7-9	-	-	TRBJ2-1	TGTGCCAGCAGCCCTCGGACGGGGAAATCGGATAGCTCCTACAATGAGCAGTTCTTC	CASSPRTGKSDSSYNEQFF
TRBV28	many	-	TRBJ2-7	TGTGCCAGCAATGGCAGGAGCTCCTACGAGCAGTACTTC	CASNGRSSYEQYF
TRBV19	-	-	TRBJ2-1	TGTGCCAGTAGTATAGGACTAGATTATGAGCAGTTCTTC	CASSIGLDYEQFF
TRBV7-3	many	TRBD2	TRBJ2-1	TGTGCCAGCGGACCACTAGCGGGAGAGCAGTTCTTC	CASGPLAGEQFF
TRBV3-1	many	-	TRBJ2-5	TGTGCCAGCAGCCTACGGACTATGTTTAAACAAGAGACCCAGTACTTC	CASSLRTMFKQETQYF
TRBV30	many	-	TRBJ2-7	TGTGCCTGGGGAAGGGGCTACGAGCAGTACTTC	CAWGRGYEQYF
TRBV5-1	many	-	TRBJ2-1	TGCGCCAGCCGGGGCCGATCCTACAATGAGCAGTTCTTC	CASRGRSYNEQFF
TRBV12-3/TRBV12-4	-	-	TRBJ2-1	TGTGCCAGCAGTTTTGCCAGGGATTACAATGAGCAGTTCTTC	CASSFARDYNEQFF
TRBV18	many	TRBD1	TRBJ2-1	TGTGCCAGCTCACCTCAGGACAGGCCATACAATGAGCAGTTCTTC	CASSPQDRPYNEQFF
TRBV4-1	-	-	TRBJ2-1	TGCGCCAGCATGTACGGCACCTACAATGAGCAGTTCTTC	CASMYGTYNEQFF
TRBV9	-	-	TRBJ1-1	TGTGCCAGCAGCGTAGGGGTGGGGGGGAACACTGAAGCTTTCTTT	CASSVGVGGNTEAFF